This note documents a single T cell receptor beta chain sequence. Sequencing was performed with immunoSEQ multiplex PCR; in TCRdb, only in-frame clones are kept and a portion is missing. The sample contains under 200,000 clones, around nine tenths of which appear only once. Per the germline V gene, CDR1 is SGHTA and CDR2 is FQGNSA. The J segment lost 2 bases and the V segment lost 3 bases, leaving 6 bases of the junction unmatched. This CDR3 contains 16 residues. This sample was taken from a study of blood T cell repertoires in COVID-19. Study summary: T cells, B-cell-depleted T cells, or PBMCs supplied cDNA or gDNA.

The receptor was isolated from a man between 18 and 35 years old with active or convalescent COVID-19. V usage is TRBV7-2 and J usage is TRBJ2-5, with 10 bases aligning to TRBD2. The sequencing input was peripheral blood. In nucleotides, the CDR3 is TGTGCCAGCAGCTTTGTACTAGCGGGATCACAAGAGACCCAGTACTTC. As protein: CASSFVLAGSQETQYF. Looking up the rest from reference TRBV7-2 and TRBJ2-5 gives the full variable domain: GAGVSQSPSNKVTEKGKDVELRCDPISGHTALYWYRQSLGQGLEFLIYFQGNSAPDKSGLPSDRFSAERTGGSVSTLTIQRTQQEDSAVYLCASSFVLAGSQETQYFGPGTRLLVL.